This entry features one T cell receptor (beta chain) sequence. What it binds is not known. The CDR3 spans 12 residues. Deletions cut 4 bases from V and 4 bases from J, with 9 bases between. Germline V gene data show CDR1 as GTSNPN and CDR2 as SVGIG (reference sequence). This record belongs to a study of response to subunit inactivated influenza vaccine. Findings and caveats of the study: Authors suggested seasonal influenza vaccinations each recruit few new T cells.

TCRdb re-called the RT-PCR reads with MiXCR, one entry per CDR3 protein. The table shows 700,000 to 900,000 distinct CDR3 sequences, with around 21% occurring only once. The rearrangement links TRBV30 to TRBJ2-3, with D uncertain. This TCR was recovered from a man over 45 who received an inactivated influenza vaccine. Here the sequenced sample was PBMCs from blood, taken 4 to 6 days after vaccination. CDR3 coding DNA: TGTGCCTGGAAGAGTTTGCCAGATACGCAGTATTTT. Translation: CAWKSLPDTQYF.